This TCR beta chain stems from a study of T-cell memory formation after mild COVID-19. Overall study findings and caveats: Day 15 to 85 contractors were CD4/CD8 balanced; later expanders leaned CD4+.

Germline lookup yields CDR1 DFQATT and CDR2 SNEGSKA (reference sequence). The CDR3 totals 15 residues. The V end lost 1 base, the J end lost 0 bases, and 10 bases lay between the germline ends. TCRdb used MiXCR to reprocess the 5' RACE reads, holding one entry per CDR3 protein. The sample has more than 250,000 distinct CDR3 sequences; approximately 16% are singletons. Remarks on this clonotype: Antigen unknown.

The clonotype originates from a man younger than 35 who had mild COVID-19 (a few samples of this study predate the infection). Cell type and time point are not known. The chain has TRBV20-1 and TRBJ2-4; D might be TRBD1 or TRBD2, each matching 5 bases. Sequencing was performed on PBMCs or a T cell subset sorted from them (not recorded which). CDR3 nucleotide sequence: TGCAGTGCTAGAGGGGACCGGGGAGCCAAAAACATTCAGTACTTC. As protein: CSARGDRGAKNIQYF.